Listed below are T cell receptor beta chains from one sample, sequenced in a study of cytomegalovirus exposure and HLA in healthy donors. Clones were sequenced by immunoSEQ multiplex PCR, and TCRdb holds only the in-frame ones, with some missing. The sample has 90,000 to 100,000 clones; approximately 95% are singletons. The sequencing input was PBMCs. The receptors derive from a woman in her 30s in good health and CMV-seropositive. CDR3s include the opening cysteine and the closing phenylalanine or tryptophan. Each record gives: D gene, clone size, J gene, V gene, CDR3 DNA, CDR3 protein. A D gene is named only where the DNA matches it firmly. Expanded clones are given a class, and other clones once, few, many or no size at all.

TRBD1 | . | TRBJ1-1 | TRBV5-1 | TGCGCCAGCAGCCAACCGGGACAGGGTGAAGCTTTCTTT | CASSQPGQGEAFF
TRBD1 | . | TRBJ1-2 | TRBV5-1 | TGCGCCAGCCAATCCGGGACAGGCTATGGCTACACCTTC | CASQSGTGYGYTF
TRBD1 | . | TRBJ1-3 | TRBV28 | TGTGCCAGCAGCCCCTACGCCGTCGGGACAGATGGAAACACCATATATTTT | CASSPYAVGTDGNTIYF
. | . | TRBJ1-5 | TRBV7-2 | TGTGCCAGCAGCCCCCGGACTCTGGGGCCCCAGCATTTT | CASSPRTLGPQHF
. | . | TRBJ2-5 | TRBV5-1 | TGCGCCAGCGGGATACAGGGAAAAGAGACCCAGTACTTC | CASGIQGKETQYF
. | . | TRBJ1-1 | TRBV28 | TGTGCCAGCAGTTTACAGGGGATGAACACTGAAGCTTTCTTT | CASSLQGMNTEAFF
TRBD1 | . | TRBJ1-5 | TRBV6-1 | TGTGCCAGCAGTGGAGCGAGGGACAGGGGGCGGAAGATCAATCAGCCCCAGCATTTT | CASSGARDRGRKINQPQHF
TRBD1 | . | TRBJ2-3 | TRBV7-6 | TGTGCCAGCAGCTTAGTGGGACAGGCCACAGATACGCAGTATTTT | CASSLVGQATDTQYF
TRBD1 | once | TRBJ2-7 | TRBV10-3 | TGTGCCATCAGTGAAACGGACAGGGTTTCGGGCGAGCAGTACTTC | CAISETDRVSGEQYF
. | . | TRBJ1-1 | TRBV19 | TGTGCCAGTGCCCCAGGAGGGGCTGAAGCTTTCTTT | CASAPGGAEAFF
TRBD2 | . | TRBJ2-3 | TRBV7-2 | TGTGCCAGCAGCTTAAGGGAGGGCAACACAGATACGCAGTATTTT | CASSLREGNTDTQYF
. | . | TRBJ2-7 | TRBV2 | TGTGCCAGCAGTGAGGAGAACTACGAGCAGTACTTC | CASSEENYEQYF
TRBD1 | . | TRBJ1-5 | TRBV6-1 | TGTGCCAGCAGAAGACAGGGAGGATATCAGCCCCAGCATTTT | CASRRQGGYQPQHF
. | . | TRBJ2-1 | TRBV6-5 | TGTGCCAGCACCCGGGACACAGTAGCCAATGAGCAGTTCTTC | CASTRDTVANEQFF
TRBD1 | once | TRBJ1-5 | TRBV6-1 | TGTGCCACCCGTCCTCAGGGGGTGAGGCAGCCCCAGCATTTT | CATRPQGVRQPQHF
TRBD1 | . | TRBJ2-7 | TRBV5-5 | TGTGCCAGCAGCAGACAGGGCCTCGGGCACTACGAGCAGTACTTC | CASSRQGLGHYEQYF
TRBD1 | . | TRBJ1-3 | TRBV7-8 | TGTGCCAGCAGCTCGACAGGGCCCGGAAACACCATATATTTT | CASSSTGPGNTIYF
. | . | TRBJ2-2 | TRBV27 | TGTGCCAGCAGTTTCGGGGTTGTGACCGGGGAGCTGTTTTTT | CASSFGVVTGELFF
. | few | TRBJ1-1 | TRBV18 | TGTGCCAGCTCACCACAGGGAGATACTGAAGCTTTCTTT | CASSPQGDTEAFF
. | once | TRBJ2-7 | TRBV6-6 | TGTGCCAGCAGTTACCCGGGAAAGGGATCCTACGAGCAGTACTTC | CASSYPGKGSYEQYF
. | . | TRBJ2-7 | TRBV18 | TGTGCCAGCTCACCGATACGAGGGACCTACGAGCAGTACTTC | CASSPIRGTYEQYF
. | . | TRBJ2-3 | TRBV6-5 | TGTGCCAGCAGTTACTCGAGGGCGTCGGATACGCAGTATTTT | CASSYSRASDTQYF
TRBD1 | . | TRBJ2-5 | TRBV28 | TGTGCCAGCAGTTTAAAGGGGGCTCTATCGGAGACCCAGTACTTC | CASSLKGALSETQYF
TRBD1 | . | TRBJ2-5 | TRBV2 | TGTGCCAGCAGTGATCAGGGGGTCGGGACCCAGTACTTC | CASSDQGVGTQYF
TRBD1 | . | TRBJ2-2 | TRBV11-2 | TGTGCCAGCAGCTTCCGGGCAGGGGGCTTGCTAAACACCGGGGAGCTGTTTTTT | CASSFRAGGLLNTGELFF
. | . | TRBJ1-5 | TRBV7-2 | TGTGCCAGCAGCCCGGGGGGGGCCAGCAATCAGCCCCAGCATTTT | CASSPGGASNQPQHF
TRBD1 | . | TRBJ2-1 | TRBV5-4 | TGTGCCACCGGAGGACAGGGGGCCTCGAATGAGCAGTTCTTC | CATGGQGASNEQFF
TRBD1 | few | TRBJ1-1 | TRBV7-2 | TGTGCCAGCAGCTTATCAGGGGGGACTGAAGCTTTCTTT | CASSLSGGTEAFF
. | . | TRBJ1-2 | TRBV28 | TGTGCCAGCACCATTACGGTCCCAGGGCAGTACCATGGCTACACCTTC | CASTITVPGQYHGYTF
. | . | TRBJ2-3 | TRBV27 | TGTGCCAGCAGTTTCTGGCGGGGTTCATCTAGCACAGATACGCAGTATTTT | CASSFWRGSSSTDTQYF
TRBD2 | . | TRBJ2-3 | TRBV28 | TGTGCCAGCACTAACGGGGGGAGGGCCAGCACAGATACGCAGTATTTT | CASTNGGRASTDTQYF
TRBD2 | . | TRBJ2-1 | TRBV10-3 | TGTGCCATCAGTGAGAGTAGCGGGAACTACAATGAGCAGTTCTTC | CAISESSGNYNEQFF
TRBD1 | . | TRBJ2-7 | TRBV18 | TGTGCCAGCTCACCATCCCGGGACAGGACGAGGGAGCAGTACTTC | CASSPSRDRTREQYF
. | . | TRBJ1-5 | TRBV6-5 | TGTGCCAGCAGTCCCACAGGTTTAAATCAGCCCCAGCATTTT | CASSPTGLNQPQHF
. | . | TRBJ2-1 | TRBV4-2 | TGTGCCAGCAGCCAAGATGAACCAGGAACCGGCGGAGGGGAGCAGTTCTTC | CASSQDEPGTGGGEQFF
TRBD2 | . | TRBJ2-5 | TRBV27 | TGTGCCAGCAACCCTGGACTAGCGGGAGTTGAGACCCAGTACTTC | CASNPGLAGVETQYF
. | . | TRBJ1-1 | TRBV7-2 | TGTGCCAGCAGCCTGCCTAAGGGGCGCACTGAAGCTTTCTTT | CASSLPKGRTEAFF